This T cell receptor beta chain was profiled in a study of T-cell reconstitution after alpha-beta-depleted transplantation in children. The CDR3 consists of 12 residues. V dropped 7 bases and J dropped 13 bases, with 19 bases sitting between them. General study points: The origin of high day-60 TCRbeta diversity in some patients lay in surviving recipient T cells and thymic progenitors.

The table lists this clonotype with a few counts. As yet, its antigen is unknown. Construction of the TCRbeta library involved unique molecular identifiers. Each CDR3 protein gets one entry after TCRdb re-called the PCR reads with MiXCR. Of approximately 980,000 distinct CDR3 sequences detected, about 29% appear once; the ten largest clones hold roughly 31%. The sequencing here drew on PBMCs, mostly from graft donor cells, taken 360 days after TCRalphabeta/CD19-depleted stem cell transplant. The J gene is TRBJ1-2, the V gene TRBV12-3 or TRBV12-4; D might be TRBD1 (6 bases). The receptor was isolated from a boy younger than two who had a stem cell transplant for SCID, so the T cells may come from the graft donor. DNA of the CDR3: TGTGCCAGCACCTCCGGGGGGGCGCTCCCCACCTTC. This gives the protein CASTSGGALPTF.